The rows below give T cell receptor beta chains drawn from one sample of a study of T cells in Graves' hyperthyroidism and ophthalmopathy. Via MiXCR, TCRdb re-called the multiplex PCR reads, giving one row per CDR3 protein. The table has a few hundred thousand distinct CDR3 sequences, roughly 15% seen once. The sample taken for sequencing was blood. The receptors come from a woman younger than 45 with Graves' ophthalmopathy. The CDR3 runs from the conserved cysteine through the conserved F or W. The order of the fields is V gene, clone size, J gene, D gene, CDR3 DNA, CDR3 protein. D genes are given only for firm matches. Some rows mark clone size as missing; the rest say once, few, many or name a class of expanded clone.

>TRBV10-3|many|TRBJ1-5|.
TGTGCCATCAGTTCAGGGATAAATCAGCCCCAGCATTTT
CAISSGINQPQHF
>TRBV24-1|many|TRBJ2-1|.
TGTGCCACCAGTGATTCCACAGGTAGCTCCTACAATGAGCAGTTCTTC
CATSDSTGSSYNEQFF
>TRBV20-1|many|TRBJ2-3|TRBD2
TGCAGTGCTAGAGTAGCGGGGGAATACACAGATACGCAGTATTTT
CSARVAGEYTDTQYF
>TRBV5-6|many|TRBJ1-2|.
TGTGCCAGCAGCTTGGTTGTGAGGGAACCCACGGACACCTTC
CASSLVVREPTDTF
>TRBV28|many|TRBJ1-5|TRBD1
TGTGCCAGCAGTCCACTTCTGACAGGGCCAGGCATAGTTCAGCATTTT
CASSPLLTGPGIVQHF
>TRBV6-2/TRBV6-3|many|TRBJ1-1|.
TGTGCCAGCAGTTACCTCCGGGACCTATATGAAGCTTTCTTT
CASSYLRDLYEAFF
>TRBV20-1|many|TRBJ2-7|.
TGCAGTGCTAGAGATCCCCGGAACGAGCAGTACTTC
CSARDPRNEQYF
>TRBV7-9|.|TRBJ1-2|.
TGTGCCAGCAGCCCCCCTGGGACGGCCCCTAGGGCCTATGGCTACACCTTC
CASSPPGTAPRAYGYTF
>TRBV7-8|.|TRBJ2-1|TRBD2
TGTGCCAGCAGCTTAGTGACTAGCGGGGGGGCGGGTGAGCAGTTCTTC
CASSLVTSGGAGEQFF
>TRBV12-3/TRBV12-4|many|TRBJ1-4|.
TGTGCCAGCAGTTTAGGGGCATCAACTAATGAAAAACTGTTTTTT
CASSLGASTNEKLFF
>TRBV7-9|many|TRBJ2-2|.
TGTGCCAGCAGCAACCGGGTCACCGGGGAGCTGTTTTTT
CASSNRVTGELFF
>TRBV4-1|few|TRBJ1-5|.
TGCGCCAGCAGCCAAGATGCGGTCAAACATCAGCCCCAGCATTTT
CASSQDAVKHQPQHF
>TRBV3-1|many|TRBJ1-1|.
TGTGCCAGCAGCCGTCGGACAGTGAACACTGAAGCTTTCTTT
CASSRRTVNTEAFF
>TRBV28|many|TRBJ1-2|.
TGTGCCAGCAGTCCGCCTCAGGGGTATCGTGGCTACACCTTC
CASSPPQGYRGYTF
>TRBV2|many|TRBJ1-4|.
TGTGCCAGCAGTCGGCTAGGGGGGTCGGATGAAAAACTGTTTTTT
CASSRLGGSDEKLFF
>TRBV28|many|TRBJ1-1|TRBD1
TGTGCCAGCAGTATCGGGACAGGAAAATACACTGAAGCTTTCTTT
CASSIGTGKYTEAFF
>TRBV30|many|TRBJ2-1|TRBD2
TGTGCCTGCGAACCGGGGGGGGGCTACCACCGGGGGGGGAATGAGCAGTTCTTC
CACEPGGGYHRGGNEQFF
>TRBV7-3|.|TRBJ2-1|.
TGTGCCAGCAGTATGGGGTTTTTTGGCCACAATGAGCAGTTCTTC
CASSMGFFGHNEQFF
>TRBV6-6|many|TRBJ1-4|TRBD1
TGTGCCAGCAGTTACAAACCGACAGGGGTTGAAAAACTGTTTTTT
CASSYKPTGVEKLFF
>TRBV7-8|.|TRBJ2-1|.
TGTGCCAGCAGCTTGTCGGGGGGCAGGGTATCAACCCGTGAGCAGTTCTTC
CASSLSGGRVSTREQFF
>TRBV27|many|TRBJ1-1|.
TGTGCCAGCAGTTTTCACCTGGCTACTGAAGCTTTCTTT
CASSFHLATEAFF
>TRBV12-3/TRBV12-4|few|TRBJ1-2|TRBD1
TGTGCCAGCAGTTTGAAGGTATCAGGGGGCCATGGCTACACCTTC
CASSLKVSGGHGYTF
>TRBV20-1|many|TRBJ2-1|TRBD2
TGCAGTGCTAGAGGGTTTGGGAAGCGGGGGGCCGCCTACAATGAGCAGTTCTTC
CSARGFGKRGAAYNEQFF
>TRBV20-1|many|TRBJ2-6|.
TGCAGTGCTAGACCCCAGGGAGCCGGGGCCAACGTCCTGACTTTC
CSARPQGAGANVLTF
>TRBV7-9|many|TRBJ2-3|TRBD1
TGTGCCAGCAGCCTAGGACAGGGGATGGCAGATACGCAGTATTTT
CASSLGQGMADTQYF
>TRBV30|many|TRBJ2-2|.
TGTGCCTGGAGAGGATCGAGGCCCGGGGAGCTGTTTTTT
CAWRGSRPGELFF
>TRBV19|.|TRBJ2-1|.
TGTGCCAGTAGTTCCTTCGGGTCTTACTACAATGAGCAGTTCTTC
CASSSFGSYYNEQFF